This entry lists 19 T cell receptor beta chains sequenced from one sample in a study of breast tumors, draining lymph nodes, adjacent tissues. TCRdb reprocessed the multiplex PCR reads via MiXCR and lists one record per CDR3 protein. The sample has about 230,000 distinct CDR3 sequences, roughly 30% seen once; the top ten hold approximately 1.4%. Axillary draining lymph nodes of breast cancer patients supplied the node samples. The sequencing sample was made of axillary lymph node tissue. The receptors shown here come from a female donor with breast cancer. Some clones in this sample may be carry-over from other donors' samples.

There are many counts of this clonotype. The genes are TRBV11-3 and TRBJ2-1; tentative D call: TRBD2 (6 bases). Trimming took off 7 bases at V and 3 bases at J, with 16 bases between the two ends. This CDR3 is built from 15 residues. CDR1 is SGHNT, CDR2 YENEEA, per germline. The CDR3 here is CASNKGGVDYNEQFF. In DNA form, the CDR3 reads TGTGCCAGCAATAAAGGCGGGGTTGACTACAATGAGCAGTTCTTC.

This clonotype was seen at least ten times. The V gene is TRBV4-1, the J gene TRBJ2-7; D is uncertain. The CDR3 length is 15 residues. Looked up from germline, CDR1 is MGHRA and CDR2 is YSYEKL. The V end lost 0 bases, the J end lost 0 bases, and 9 bases lay between the germline ends. The CDR3 is CASSQDRSSSYEQYF. The DNA for the CDR3 is TGCGCCAGCAGCCAAGATAGGAGCAGCTCCTACGAGCAGTACTTC.

The chain carries TRBV7-2 and TRBJ1-2; TRBD1 is a possible D gene (6 bases). Germline V CDR1 and CDR2: SGHTA, FQGNSA. The CDR3 is 15 residues long. V lost 3 bases to trimming and J lost 4 bases, with 15 bases between them. DNA of the CDR3: TGTGCCAGCAGCTTCTCCTCAGGGGAGACCTATGGCTACACCTTC. It specifies CASSFSSGETYGYTF.

About this clonotype: With a much larger clone just one base away, this may be a read error. This chain uses TRBV5-4 with TRBJ1-5; D ambiguous. This CDR3 comprises 13 residues. V gave up 2 bases and J gave up 8 bases, with 11 bases separating them. Germline V CDR1 and CDR2: SGHNT, YYREEE (reference sequence). CDR3 coding DNA: TGTGCCAGCAGCTTAACGCCGGGCGAGCCCCAGCATTTT. Translating it yields CASSLTPGEPQHF.

In this sample, this clonotype turned up many times. This chain links TRBV7-9 with TRBJ2-7, with 7 positions matching TRBD1. Germline values: CDR1 SEHNR, CDR2 FQNEAQ (reference sequence). The ends lost 5 bases at V and 2 bases at J; junction bases unmatched: 6. The CDR3 runs 14 residues. The CDR3 protein is CASSAGDRPYEQYF. CDR3 nucleotide sequence: TGTGCCAGCAGCGCAGGGGACAGACCCTACGAGCAGTACTTC. The complete variable domain, with remaining parts taken from reference TRBV7-9 and TRBJ2-7, reads DTGVSQNPRHKITKRGQNVTFRCDPISEHNRLYWYRQTLGQGPEFLTYFQNEAQLEKSRLLSDRFSAERPKGSFSTLEIQRTEQGDSAMYLCASSAGDRPYEQYFGPGTRLTVT.

This clonotype has a count of ten or more. CDR3 sequence (DNA): TGCGCCAGCAGCTTACCCGGCTCTGGGGCCAACGTCCTGACTTTC. Its translation: CASSLPGSGANVLTF. The V and J genes are TRBV5-1 and TRBJ2-6; no definite D call. The ends were cut back, 2 bases at V and 0 bases at J, with 6 bases in the middle. The CDR3 runs 15 residues. Germline V gene sequence: CDR1 SGHRS, CDR2 YFSETQ.

Only a few counts were recorded for this clonotype. The genes are TRBV5-1 and TRBJ1-6; 7 bases match TRBD1. With V trimmed by 1 base and J by 8 bases, 9 bases remained unmatched. CDR1 is SGHRS and CDR2 is YFSETQ in the germline V gene. This CDR3 has 16 residues. CDR3 amino acids: CASSLTGDSSYSPLHF. CDR3 DNA sequence: TGCGCCAGCAGCTTGACAGGGGACAGCTCCTATTCACCCCTCCACTTT. Using reference TRBV5-1 and TRBJ1-6 for the parts outside the CDR3, the full variable domain is KAGVTQTPRYLIKTRGQQVTLSCSPISGHRSVSWYQQTPGQGLQFLFEYFSETQRNKGNFPGRFSGRQFSNSRSEMNVSTLELGDSALYLCASSLTGDSSYSPLHFGNGTRLTVT.

Note on this clonotype: A read error may produce the germline difference seen at one junction end. V is TRBV2 and J is TRBJ2-3; 10 bases match TRBD2. The germline V gene has CDR1 SNHLY and CDR2 FYNNEI. CDR3 length equals 15 residues. CDR3 nucleotides: TGTGCCAGCAAGTCTAGCGGGAGAAGCACAGATACGCAGTGTTTT. Encoded protein: CASKSSGRSTDTQCF.

Worth noting for this clonotype: Germline is not matched at one junction end, which may reflect a read error. J is TRBJ2-3 and V is TRBV12-3 or TRBV12-4; D gene unclear. There are 14 residues in the CDR3. CDR3 in amino acids: CAGSKPDSTDTQYF. CDR3 bases: TGTGCCGGCAGCAAGCCGGACAGCACAGATACGCAGTATTTT.

This clonotype was seen ten or more times. The V gene is TRBV7-9, the J gene TRBJ2-7; TRBD2 matches at 9 bases. V gave up 3 bases and J gave up 1 base; unmatched junction bases: 1. The V gene's germline CDR1 is SEHNR and CDR2 FQNEAQ (reference sequence). The CDR3 contains 14 residues. The chain's CDR3 is CASSLSGRSYEQYF. The CDR3, as DNA: TGTGCCAGCAGCTTGAGCGGGAGGTCCTACGAGCAGTACTTC.

This clonotype appeared a single time. One end of the junction fails to match germline, which may point to a read error. The V gene is TRBV28, the J gene TRBJ2-1, with 7 positions matching TRBD2. The CDR3 contains 16 residues. Per the germline V gene, CDR1 is MDHEN and CDR2 is SYDVKM. The CDR3 DNA sequence: TGTGCCAGCAATTTACCCCTTGGGGGAGGGCACAATGAGCAGTTCTTC. It specifies CASNLPLGGGHNEQFF.

This clonotype was picked up a small number of times. V and J are TRBV9 and TRBJ1-1; D is ambiguous. V gave up 4 bases and J gave up 4 bases, with 17 bases separating them. Germline loops: CDR1 SGDLS, CDR2 YYNGEE. The length of the CDR3 is 15 residues. The CDR3: CASSPGSFLGTEAFF. The CDR3 nucleotides read TGTGCCAGCAGCCCCGGAAGCTTTTTGGGCACTGAAGCTTTCTTT.

This clonotype was recorded once. The chain joins TRBV7-3 to TRBJ1-2, with 9 bases identical to TRBD1. This CDR3 is 15 amino acids long. Germline trimming cut 5 bases from V and 7 bases from J; bases unmatched to any gene: 11. Germline values: CDR1 SGHTA, CDR2 FQGTGA. The CDR3 DNA reads as TGTGCCAGCAGCCCCGGGGGGGGACAGGGAGCTGGCTACACCTTC. This codes for CASSPGGGQGAGYTF.

This clonotype was seen ten or more times. The rearrangement links TRBV7-2 to TRBJ2-1; D possibly corresponds to TRBD1 (6 bases). This CDR3 has 14 residues. V was clipped by 4 bases and J by 11 bases, with 18 bases between them. In germline, CDR1 is SGHTA, CDR2 FQGNSA. In nucleotides, the CDR3 is TGTGCCAGCAGCTCGGGACATTCAAATGCCCAGCAGTTCTTC. It translates to CASSSGHSNAQQFF.

This clonotype was recorded a few times. A much larger clone differs by one base, so this may be a read error. This chain connects TRBV9 to TRBJ2-2; D tentatively fits TRBD1 or TRBD2 (5 bases each). The CDR3 spans 16 residues. CDR1 is SGDLS, CDR2 YYNGEE, per germline. CDR3 sequence reads: CASSAWKDRITGALFF. CDR3 DNA: TGTGCCAGCAGCGCGTGGAAAGACCGGATCACCGGGGCGCTGTTTTTT.

This clonotype was detected ten times or more. The chain carries TRBV20-1 and TRBJ2-1; 10 nucleotides line up with TRBD2. The CDR3 contains 15 residues. Germline lookup yields CDR1 DFQATT and CDR2 SNEGSKA (reference sequence). After removal of 3 bases from V and 2 bases from J, the junction contained 4 bases not matched to a gene. CDR3: CSARKREGPYNEQFF. Written as DNA, the CDR3 is TGCAGTGCTAGGAAGCGGGAGGGCCCCTACAATGAGCAGTTCTTC.

With regard to this clonotype: One end of the junction fails to match germline, which may point to a read error. This chain links TRBV6-2 or TRBV6-3 with TRBJ1-5; D is undetermined. In germline, CDR1 is MNHEY, CDR2 SVGEGT. The CDR3 spans 15 residues. The CDR3 DNA follows: TGTGCCAGCAGTCACTCCTTCTATAGCAATCAGCCCCAGCATTTT. This encodes CASSHSFYSNQPQHF.

This clonotype appeared many times. CDR3 sequence: CASSSPPPLAGYTDTQYF. DNA of the CDR3: TGTGCCAGCAGCAGTCCCCCTCCCCTAGCGGGGTACACAGATACGCAGTATTTT. This rearrangement joins TRBV7-9 to TRBJ2-3; 9 bases match TRBD2. V lost 5 bases to trimming and J lost 2 bases; unmatched junction nucleotides: 14. Germline V gene data show CDR1 as SEHNR and CDR2 as FQNEAQ (reference sequence). The CDR3 consists of 18 residues.

To note about this clonotype: The limits of the CDR3 on the DNA are not certain, so only TCRdb's listed CDR3 is given. V gene TRBV7-3 combines with J gene TRBJ1-6; TRBD1, as called in the table, went unchecked against the DNA. The CDR3 has 19 amino acids, counting both end residues. Germline V gene lookup returns CDR1 SGHTA and CDR2 FQGTGA. The chain's CDR3 is CASSLGTGLEQFFGTPLHF.